The 2 T cell receptor beta chains in this list originate from one sample, sequenced in a study of blood T cell repertoires in COVID-19. TCRdb's copy holds only in-frame clones and misses some; the assay was immunoSEQ multiplex PCR. The repertoire holds around 100,000 clones, with roughly nine tenths as singletons. Sequencing was performed on peripheral blood. The receptors stem from a woman in her fifties or sixties with acute or convalescent COVID-19.

The chain has TRBV3-1 (or the pseudogene TRBV3-2) and TRBJ1-3; D ambiguous. Germline CDR1 is LGHDT and CDR2 is YNNKEL (reference sequence). The CDR3 contains 16 residues. V was clipped by 1 base and J by 4 bases, with 14 bases between them. The CDR3 DNA reads as TGTGCCAGCAGCCAAGTAGGCCGGGGTTCAGGAAACACCATATATTTT. Translation: CASSQVGRGSGNTIYF.

The chain couples TRBV27 to TRBJ1-1; 8 positions agree with TRBD1. This CDR3 has 14 residues. Germline-derived CDR1 and CDR2 are MNHEY and SMNVEV (reference sequence). Unmatched junction bases numbered 10, after V lost 4 bases and J lost 9 bases. CDR3 coding DNA: TGTGCCAGCAGTTCCCTCCCAGGGGACAGGCAAGCTTTCTTT. Amino acid sequence: CASSSLPGDRQAFF.